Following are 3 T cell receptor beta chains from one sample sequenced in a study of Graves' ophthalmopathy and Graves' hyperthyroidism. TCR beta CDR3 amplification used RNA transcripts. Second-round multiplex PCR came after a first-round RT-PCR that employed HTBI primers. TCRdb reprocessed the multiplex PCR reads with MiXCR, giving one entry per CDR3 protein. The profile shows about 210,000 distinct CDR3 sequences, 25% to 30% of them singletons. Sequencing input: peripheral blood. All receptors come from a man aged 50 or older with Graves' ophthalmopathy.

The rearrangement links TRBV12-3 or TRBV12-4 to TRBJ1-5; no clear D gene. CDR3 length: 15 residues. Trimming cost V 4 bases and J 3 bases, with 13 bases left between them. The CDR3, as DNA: TGTGCCAGCAGTTCTCCCGGGCCACCCAATCAGCCCCAGCATTTT. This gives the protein CASSSPGPPNQPQHF.

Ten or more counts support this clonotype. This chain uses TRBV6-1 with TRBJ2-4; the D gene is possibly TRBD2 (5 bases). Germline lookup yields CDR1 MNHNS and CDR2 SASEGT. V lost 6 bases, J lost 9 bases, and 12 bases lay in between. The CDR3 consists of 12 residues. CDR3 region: CASRTRTAIQYF. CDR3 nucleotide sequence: TGTGCCAGCAGGACCCGGACTGCCATTCAGTACTTC.

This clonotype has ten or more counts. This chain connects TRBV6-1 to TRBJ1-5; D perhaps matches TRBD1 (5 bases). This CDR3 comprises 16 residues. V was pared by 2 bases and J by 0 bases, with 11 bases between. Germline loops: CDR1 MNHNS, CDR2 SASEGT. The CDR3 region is CASSEFMTDSNQPQHF. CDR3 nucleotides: TGTGCCAGCAGTGAATTCATGACAGATAGCAATCAGCCCCAGCATTTT.